This TCR beta chain appears in the sequencing data of a study of cytomegalovirus exposure and HLA in healthy donors. PCR was performed using 60 Vbeta and 13 Jbeta primers. TCRdb's copy holds only in-frame clones and misses some; the assay was immunoSEQ multiplex PCR. Here the sample spans tens of thousands of clones, more than 55% being singletons. After removal of 6 bases from V and 5 bases from J, the junction contained 11 bases not matched to a gene. CDR3 length: 15 residues. Germline CDR1 MDHEN, CDR2 SYDVKM. J is TRBJ1-2 and V is TRBV28; 8 nucleotides match TRBD1. The TCR was taken from a woman in her forties or fifties in good health and CMV-seropositive. The sequenced sample was PBMCs. The DNA of the CDR3 is TGTGCCAGCAGCACCAGGGGGCCCAGTGGATATGGCTACACCTTC. Translated: CASSTRGPSGYGYTF.